Reported below is one T cell receptor beta chain. The antigen remains unidentified. TCRdb re-derived calls from the 5' RACE reads in MiXCR, one entry per CDR3 protein. The data hold 430,000 or so distinct CDR3 sequences, with approximately 24% observed a single time. Per the germline V gene, CDR1 is PRHDT and CDR2 is FYEKMQ (reference sequence). The length of the CDR3 is 13 residues. V was cut by 4 bases and J by 6 bases, with 11 bases left in between. The entry originates in a study of identical twins. General study points: Invariant T cells like MAIT and iNKT could partly confound the zero-insertion analyses.

These data were also filed under a second study, of T cells expressing NK-cell markers.

This chain uses TRBV13 with TRBJ2-3; D possibly corresponds to TRBD1 (5 bases). The sample was CD4+ T cells sorted from blood. This receptor was identified in a woman aged 18-35 years in good health. This CDR3 reads CASSSRQMDTQYF. The CDR3 DNA reads TGTGCCAGCAGCTCCCGACAGATGGATACGCAGTATTTT. Filled out from reference TRBV13 and TRBJ2-3, the complete variable domain reads AAGVIQSPRHLIKEKRETATLKCYPIPRHDTVYWYQQGPGQDPQFLISFYEKMQSDKGSIPDRFSAQQFSDYHSELNMSSLELGDSALYFCASSSRQMDTQYFGPGTRLTVL.